Presented here are 3 T cell receptor beta chains from one specimen sequenced in a study of OX40 agonist ivuxolimab in advanced cancers. Sequencing was performed with immunoSEQ multiplex PCR; in TCRdb, only in-frame clones are kept and a portion is missing. The sample comprises about 96,000 clones, 84% of which are singletons, and under 7% rests with the top ten. The material was CD4+ or CD8+ T cells sorted from blood, obtained in a trial of the OX40 agonist ivuxolimab. All receptors derive from an adult with an advanced solid tumor such as melanoma, head and neck, liver or kidney cancer.

The rearrangement joins TRBV7-3 to TRBJ2-7; 10 bases map to TRBD1. In germline, CDR1 is SGHTA, CDR2 FQGTGA. The CDR3 spans 16 residues. J was trimmed by 6 bases and V by 2 bases; bases with no gene match: 10. This chain's CDR3 is CASSLYSGDRGIEQYF. In DNA, the CDR3 is TGTGCCAGCAGCTTATACTCCGGGGACAGGGGCATCGAGCAGTACTTC.

The chain has TRBV9 and TRBJ2-1; D gene ambiguous. V was pared by 6 bases and J by 3 bases, with 19 bases between. This CDR3 has 16 amino acids. Germline V lookup: CDR1 SGDLS, CDR2 YYNGEE. DNA for the CDR3: TGTGCCAGCACCCGACCAAACTCCGGAGACTACAATGAGCAGTTCTTC. Residues: CASTRPNSGDYNEQFF.

This chain links TRBV7-9 with TRBJ1-2; 10 bases map to TRBD1. The CDR3 runs to 16 residues. The trim removed 1 base at V and 7 bases at J, leaving 9 bases unmatched. Germline assignment: CDR1 SEHNR and CDR2 FQNEAQ (reference sequence). The CDR3 DNA is TGTGCCAGCAGCTTAGATTTCGGGACAGGGGCTGGTGGCTACACCTTC. Translated, it gives CASSLDFGTGAGGYTF.